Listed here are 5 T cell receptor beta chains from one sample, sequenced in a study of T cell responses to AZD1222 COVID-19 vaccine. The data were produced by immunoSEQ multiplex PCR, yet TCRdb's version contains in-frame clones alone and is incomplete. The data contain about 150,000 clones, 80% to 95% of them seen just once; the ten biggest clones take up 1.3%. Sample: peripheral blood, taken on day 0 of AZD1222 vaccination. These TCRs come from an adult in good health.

The CDR3: CASSRTDRDNSPLHF. The DNA for the CDR3 is TGTGCCAGCAGCCGGACGGACAGGGATAATTCACCCCTCCACTTT. V usage is TRBV6-2 or TRBV6-3 and J usage is TRBJ1-6; 8 bases map to TRBD1. The V gene end was trimmed by 6 bases and the J gene end by 5 bases; junction bases not matched to a gene: 6. This CDR3 is 15 amino acids long. The V gene's germline CDR1 is MNHEY and CDR2 SVGEGT.

The CDR3 spells CASSLGGILSSYEQYF. The CDR3 coding sequence is TGTGCCAGCAGCTTAGGGGGGATACTAAGCTCCTACGAGCAGTACTTC. The chain uses TRBV7-9 and TRBJ2-7; D is perhaps TRBD1 or TRBD2 (5 bases each). The CDR3 has 16 amino acids. V gave up 1 base and J gave up 0 bases, with 13 bases separating them. The germline V gene has CDR1 SEHNR and CDR2 FQNEAQ (reference sequence).

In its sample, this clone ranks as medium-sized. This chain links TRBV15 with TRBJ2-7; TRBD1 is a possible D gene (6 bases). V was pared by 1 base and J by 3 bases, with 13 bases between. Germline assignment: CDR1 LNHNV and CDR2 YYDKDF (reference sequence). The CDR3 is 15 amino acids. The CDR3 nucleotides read TGTGCCACCAGCAGAGGACAGGACAGCCACTACGAGCAGTACTTC. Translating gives CATSRGQDSHYEQYF.

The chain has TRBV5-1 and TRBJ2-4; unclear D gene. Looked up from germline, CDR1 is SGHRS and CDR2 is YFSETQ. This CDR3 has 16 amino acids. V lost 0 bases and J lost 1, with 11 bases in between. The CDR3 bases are TGCGCCAGCAGCTTGGGTGGGTCCGGGGCCAAAAACATTCAGTACTTC. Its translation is CASSLGGSGAKNIQYF.

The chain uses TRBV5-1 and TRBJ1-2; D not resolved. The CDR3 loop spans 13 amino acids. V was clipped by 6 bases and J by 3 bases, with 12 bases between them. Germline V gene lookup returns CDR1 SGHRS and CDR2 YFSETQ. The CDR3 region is CASTPAEHYGYTF. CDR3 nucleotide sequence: TGCGCCAGCACCCCCGCGGAGCACTATGGCTACACCTTC.